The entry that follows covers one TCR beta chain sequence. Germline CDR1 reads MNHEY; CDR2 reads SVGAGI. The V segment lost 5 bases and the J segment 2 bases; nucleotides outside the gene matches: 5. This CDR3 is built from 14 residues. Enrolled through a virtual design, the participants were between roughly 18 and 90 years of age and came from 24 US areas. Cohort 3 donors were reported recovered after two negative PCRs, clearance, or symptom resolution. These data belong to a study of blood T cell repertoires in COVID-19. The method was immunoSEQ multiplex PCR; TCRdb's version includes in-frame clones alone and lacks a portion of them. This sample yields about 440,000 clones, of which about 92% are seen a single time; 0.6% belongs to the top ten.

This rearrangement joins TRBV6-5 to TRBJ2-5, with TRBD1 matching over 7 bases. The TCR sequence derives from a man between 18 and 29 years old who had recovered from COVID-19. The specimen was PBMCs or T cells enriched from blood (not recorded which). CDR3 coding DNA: TGTGCCAGCAGTCTCCAACAGGGGCAAGAGACCCAGTACTTC. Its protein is CASSLQQGQETQYF.